This is a list of T cell receptor beta chains from one sample in a study of cytomegalovirus exposure and HLA in healthy donors. The repertoire was sequenced with immunoSEQ multiplex PCR; TCRdb's copy has only in-frame clones and lacks some. The table includes some 170,000 clones, 86% detected once. Sequencing input: PBMCs. The receptors come from a woman under 40 in good health and CMV-seronegative. Both conserved end residues are part of each CDR3. Fields, in order: D gene, J gene, V gene, clone size, CDR3 DNA, CDR3 protein. D genes are given only for firm matches. Only part of the rows carry a size: once, few, many, or a class if the clone is expanded.

>NA|TRBJ1-2|TRBV5-1|once
TGCGCCAGCAGCTTGGGTTTCGACCGGGATCGCCGCGTGAGCTACACCTTC
CASSLGFDRDRRVSYTF
>NA|TRBJ2-7|TRBV7-2|NA
TGTGCCAGCAGCCCTGGGTTTTCCCGGGACGAGCAGTACTTC
CASSPGFSRDEQYF
>TRBD2|TRBJ2-5|TRBV4-2|once
TGTGCCAGCAGCCAGGCGACTAGCGGGGGGGTTCAAGAGACCCAGTACTTC
CASSQATSGGVQETQYF
>TRBD1|TRBJ2-1|TRBV27|NA
TGTGCCAGCAGGACAGGGCTTGAGCAGTTCTTC
CASRTGLEQFF
>NA|TRBJ1-5|TRBV28|NA
TGTGCCAGCAGTTTATATGCGGCGGCGGGCAATCAGCCCCAGCATTTT
CASSLYAAAGNQPQHF
>TRBD1|TRBJ2-7|TRBV5-8|once
TGTGCCAGCACCCGACAGGGGGTTGGGTACGAGCAGTACTTC
CASTRQGVGYEQYF
>NA|TRBJ1-1|TRBV7-2|NA
TGTGCCAGCAGCTTACCAGGGTTTGCTGAAGCTTTCTTT
CASSLPGFAEAFF
>NA|TRBJ2-1|TRBV5-1|NA
TGCGCCAGCAGCCCAGACAACAGACAGGACCCTCCGTTCTTC
CASSPDNRQDPPFF
>NA|TRBJ2-7|TRBV27|NA
TGTGCCAGCAGTTTCGGGGCCCCCTCTAGGTACGAGCAGTACTTC
CASSFGAPSRYEQYF
>NA|TRBJ1-5|TRBV4-2|NA
TGTGCCAGCAGCCAAGAGGGCCAGCCCCAGCATTTT
CASSQEGQPQHF
>TRBD1|TRBJ1-4|TRBV5-1|many
TGCGCCAGCAGCTTGGGAGGACAGGGTTTCGAAAAACTGTTTTTT
CASSLGGQGFEKLFF
>TRBD2|TRBJ2-1|TRBV30|NA
TGTGCCTGGAACCCCGGTAGCGGGAGGGGGAATGAGCAGTTCTTC
CAWNPGSGRGNEQFF
>NA|TRBJ2-1|TRBV19|NA
TGTGCCAGTAGTATTCAGGAGGGGTACAATGAGCAGTTCTTC
CASSIQEGYNEQFF
>NA|TRBJ1-6|TRBV7-9|many
TGTGCCAGCAGCTTCGGGAGGTCTAATTCACCCCTCCACTTT
CASSFGRSNSPLHF
>NA|TRBJ2-7|TRBV15|NA
TGTGCCACCAGCAGAGATTCAGGACCCCCCTACGAGCAGTACTTC
CATSRDSGPPYEQYF
>TRBD1|TRBJ2-3|TRBV18|NA
TGTGCCAGCTCACACGGACAGGCGCCAAGGGCTGGCGCAGATACGCAGTATTTT
CASSHGQAPRAGADTQYF
>TRBD1|TRBJ1-5|TRBV4-3|NA
TGCGCCAGCAGCCCTACTGACAGGGCTAATCAGCCCCAGCATTTT
CASSPTDRANQPQHF
>TRBD1|TRBJ2-5|TRBV29-1|NA
TGCAGCGTTGACTCGGGACAGGGACAAGAGACCCAGTACTTC
CSVDSGQGQETQYF
>NA|TRBJ2-4|TRBV2|once
TGTGCCACCCATTCAGGGGGCAGGGAGGGGAGCATTCAGTACTTC
CATHSGGREGSIQYF
>NA|TRBJ2-7|TRBV5-1|NA
TGCGCCAGCAGCTTGGGAGGGGAACCCCACGAGCAGTACTTC
CASSLGGEPHEQYF
>TRBD2|TRBJ2-2|TRBV4-1|NA
TGCGCCAGCAGCCAAGCTCAGATTAGCGGGAGTACGAACACCGGGGAGCTGTTTTTT
CASSQAQISGSTNTGELFF
>NA|TRBJ2-5|TRBV7-9|NA
TGTGCCAGCAGCTTAGTTCCAAACCAAGAGACCCAGTACTTC
CASSLVPNQETQYF
>NA|TRBJ2-3|TRBV7-8|NA
TGTGCCAGCAGCTGGGCAGGGTCAGATACGCAGTATTTT
CASSWAGSDTQYF
>NA|TRBJ2-7|TRBV7-2|NA
TGTGCCAGCAGCTTACTTGAGAGCTACGAGCAGTACTTC
CASSLLESYEQYF
>NA|TRBJ2-7|TRBV9|NA
TGTGCCAGCAGCGTAAGTACGGTCCCCTACGAGCAGTACTTC
CASSVSTVPYEQYF
>NA|TRBJ2-3|TRBV11-3|NA
TGTGCCAGCAGCTTGGGACCGGATGCACACACAGATACGCAGTATTTT
CASSLGPDAHTDTQYF
>NA|TRBJ1-2|TRBV7-6|NA
TGTGCCAGCAGCCCACGTTTGGGAGAGGGCTACACCTTC
CASSPRLGEGYTF
>TRBD2|TRBJ2-7|TRBV6-1|few
TGTGCCAGCAGTGAAGGAGCGGGATCCGGTTACGAGCAGTACTTC
CASSEGAGSGYEQYF
>NA|TRBJ2-7|TRBV21-1|NA
TGTGCCAGCACCAAAGCAAATGGTGTTAGTTTTTGCGAGCAGTACTTC
CASTKANGVSFCEQYF
>NA|TRBJ1-3|TRBV9|NA
TGTGCCAGCGGGGGGCTGCGGCTTTCCTCTGGAAACACCATATATTTT
CASGGLRLSSGNTIYF
>TRBD1|TRBJ2-7|TRBV7-3|NA
TGTGCCAGCAGCTTGTCCGGGACAGGGGCCTACGAGCAGTACTTC
CASSLSGTGAYEQYF
>NA|TRBJ2-5|TRBV4-3|NA
TGCGCCAGCAGCCAAGGGCAGGGTTGGGAGACCCAGTACTTC
CASSQGQGWETQYF
>TRBD2|TRBJ2-1|TRBV2|NA
TGTGCCAGCAGAGGAGCGGGAGTCACCCGGAATGAGCAGTTCTTC
CASRGAGVTRNEQFF
>TRBD2|TRBJ2-1|TRBV9|NA
TGTGCCAGCAGCGTAGCTACGGGCGTTCCTGGACTAGCGGGTTCTTCCTACAATGAGCAGTTCTTC
CASSVATGVPGLAGSSYNEQFF
>NA|TRBJ2-1|TRBV4-3|once
TGCGCCAGCAGCCAAGATTGGGGATTGAGCTCCTACAATGAGCAGTTCTTC
CASSQDWGLSSYNEQFF
>TRBD2|TRBJ2-7|TRBV19|NA
TGTGCCAGTAGTGTCGGGGGGACCTCCTACGAGCAGTACTTC
CASSVGGTSYEQYF
>NA|TRBJ1-1|TRBV9|once
TGTGCCAGCAGCGCTGGGGTGAACACTGAAGCTTTCTTT
CASSAGVNTEAFF
>TRBD1|TRBJ2-1|TRBV5-1|NA
TGCGCCAGCAGCCTGGGACAGGGGGCCACCTACAATGAGCAGTTCTTC
CASSLGQGATYNEQFF
>NA|TRBJ2-2|TRBV10-3|once
TGTGCCATCAGGGCAGGGTACAATATTAACACCGGGGAGCTGTTTTTT
CAIRAGYNINTGELFF
>TRBD1|TRBJ1-2|TRBV27|NA
TGTGCCAGCAGTCCATTTAACCCGGGACAGGCCGCCTATGGCTACACCTTC
CASSPFNPGQAAYGYTF
>NA|TRBJ2-3|TRBV23-1|NA
TGCGCCAGCAGTCAACCGGGCCTTCGGGTAGATACGCAGTATTTT
CASSQPGLRVDTQYF
>NA|TRBJ1-5|TRBV19|NA
TGTGCCAGTAGGGAAGGCAATCAGCCCCAGCATTTT
CASREGNQPQHF
>NA|TRBJ2-7|TRBV29-1|NA
TGCAGCGCAACCTTGACAGTAGCACCCTACGAGCAGTACTTC
CSATLTVAPYEQYF
>NA|TRBJ2-7|TRBV4-2|NA
TGTGCCAGCAGCCAAGGCAACCGCTACAGGCCCGACGAGCAGTACTTC
CASSQGNRYRPDEQYF
>TRBD1|TRBJ1-1|TRBV6-6|NA
TGTGCCAGCGAAAAGGCCACGACAGGGATGAACACTGAAGCTTTCTTT
CASEKATTGMNTEAFF
>TRBD1|TRBJ1-1|TRBV18|NA
TGTGCCAGCTTAGACAGGGTTTCAGGCACTGAAGCTTTCTTT
CASLDRVSGTEAFF
>NA|TRBJ1-2|TRBV10-3|NA
TGTGCCATCAGTGAGGCACCCGTGGACAGCGCTAACTATGGCTACACCTTC
CAISEAPVDSANYGYTF
>NA|TRBJ1-1|TRBV7-9|NA
TGTGCCAGCAGCTTAGCCCGGGGGGGCACTGAAGCTTTCTTT
CASSLARGGTEAFF
>NA|TRBJ1-1|TRBV7-8|NA
TGTGCCAGCAGCCAGCAAGGGAACACTGAAGCTTTCTTT
CASSQQGNTEAFF
>NA|TRBJ1-2|TRBV10-2|few
TGCGCCAGCTGCGACGGGACGGACTTTTATGGCTACACCTTC
CASCDGTDFYGYTF
>TRBD1|TRBJ1-2|TRBV5-6|NA
TGTGCCAGCAGCTATTTCGGACAGGGGTACTATGGCTACACCTTC
CASSYFGQGYYGYTF
>TRBD1|TRBJ1-5|TRBV27|NA
TGTGCCAGCAGTCGGGGGGGACAGGGCCGAAATCAGCCCCAGCATTTT
CASSRGGQGRNQPQHF
>TRBD2|TRBJ2-3|TRBV4-1|NA
TGCGCCAGCAGCCATAGGACGGGACTAGGTTCAGATACGCAGTATTTT
CASSHRTGLGSDTQYF